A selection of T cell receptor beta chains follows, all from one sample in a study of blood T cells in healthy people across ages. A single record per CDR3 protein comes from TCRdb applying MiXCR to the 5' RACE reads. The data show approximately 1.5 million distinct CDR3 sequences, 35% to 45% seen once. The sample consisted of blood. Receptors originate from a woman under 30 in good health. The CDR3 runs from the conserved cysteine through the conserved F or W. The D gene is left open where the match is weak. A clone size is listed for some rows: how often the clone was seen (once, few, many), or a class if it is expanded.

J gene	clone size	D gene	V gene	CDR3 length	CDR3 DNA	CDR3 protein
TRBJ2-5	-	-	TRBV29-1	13	TGCAGCGTTGAAGATAAGGGGCTTGAGATCCAGTACTTC	CSVEDKGLEIQYF
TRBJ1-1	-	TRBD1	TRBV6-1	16	TGTGCCAGCAGAGCCCGGGACAGGGGGCGCAGGGCTGAAGCTTTCTTT	CASRARDRGRRAEAFF
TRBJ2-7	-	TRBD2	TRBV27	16	TGTGCCAGCAGTCCTCGAGCTAGCGGAAGGCCCTACGAGCAGTACTTC	CASSPRASGRPYEQYF
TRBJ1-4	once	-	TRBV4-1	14	TGCGCCAGCAGCCAAGAAGGGCCACTCGAAAAACTGTTTTTT	CASSQEGPLEKLFF
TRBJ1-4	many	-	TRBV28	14	TGTGCCAGCAGTTTAAAGGGTCGGGATGAAAAACTGTTTTTT	CASSLKGRDEKLFF
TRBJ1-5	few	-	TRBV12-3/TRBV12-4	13	TGTGCCAGCAGTTCAGAGGCTAATCAGCCCCAGCATTTT	CASSSEANQPQHF
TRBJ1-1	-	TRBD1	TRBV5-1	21	TGCGCCAGCAGCTTGTTCTTAGAACTCAGGGGGCGTTCTGAAAATGACACTGAAGCTTTCTTT	CASSLFLELRGRSENDTEAFF
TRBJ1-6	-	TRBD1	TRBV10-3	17	TGTGCCATCAGTGAGTCCCCCGAGACAGGGATCAATTCACCCCTCCACTTT	CAISESPETGINSPLHF
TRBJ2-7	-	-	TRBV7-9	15	TGTGCCAGCAGCTTAGGGGGACCGATCTCCTACGAGCAGTACTTC	CASSLGGPISYEQYF
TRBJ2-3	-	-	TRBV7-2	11	TGTGCCAGCAGCTTATGGTCCAAGCAGTATTTT	CASSLWSKQYF
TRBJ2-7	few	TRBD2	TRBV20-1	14	TGCAGTGCTGGCCCTAGCGGTAGGAGGTACGAGCAGTACTTC	CSAGPSGRRYEQYF
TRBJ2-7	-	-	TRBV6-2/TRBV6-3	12	TGTGCCGCCCGGGACGTCCTAGGCGAGCAGTACTTC	CAARDVLGEQYF
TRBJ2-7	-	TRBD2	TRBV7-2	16	TGTGCCAGCAGCTTACTTAGCGGGTGGAGCTCCTACGAGCAGTACTTC	CASSLLSGWSSYEQYF
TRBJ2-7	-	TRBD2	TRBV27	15	TGTGCCAGCAGTTTACAAGGGACTAGCCTATACGAGCAGTACTTC	CASSLQGTSLYEQYF
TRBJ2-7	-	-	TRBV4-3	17	TGCGCCAGCAGCCAAGAGGTGCTTAGCGCCCGAGGAAACGAGCAGTACTTC	CASSQEVLSARGNEQYF
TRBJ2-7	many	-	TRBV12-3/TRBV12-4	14	TGTGCCAGCAGTTTAGGAGGGGACACCTACGAGCAGTACTTC	CASSLGGDTYEQYF
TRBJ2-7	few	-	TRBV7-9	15	TGTGCCAGCAGCTTAGCTGGCAGGGAGAGCTACGAGCAGTACTTC	CASSLAGRESYEQYF
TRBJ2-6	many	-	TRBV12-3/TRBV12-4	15	TGTGCCAGCAGTCTCAGGGGTGCTGGGGCCAACGTCCTGACTTTC	CASSLRGAGANVLTF
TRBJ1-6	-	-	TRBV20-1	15	TGCAGTGCTAGTGGAACCGGATATTATAATTCACCCCTCCACTTT	CSASGTGYYNSPLHF
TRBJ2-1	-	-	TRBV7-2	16	TGTGCCAGCAGCCCCTCCCCCCAAAGCTCCTACAATGAGCAGTTCTTC	CASSPSPQSSYNEQFF
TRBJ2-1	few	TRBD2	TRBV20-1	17	TGCAGTGCTAGAGGTAGGGTGTCGGCGGGAGCTTTCAATGAGCAGTTCTTC	CSARGRVSAGAFNEQFF
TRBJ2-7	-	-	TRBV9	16	TGTGCCGGCAGCGCCCCCGAAGCATTGTCCTACAATGAGCAGTACTTC	CAGSAPEALSYNEQYF
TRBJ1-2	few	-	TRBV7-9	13	TGTGCCAGCAGCCTCACAGACTACTATGGCTACACCTTC	CASSLTDYYGYTF
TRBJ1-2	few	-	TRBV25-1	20	TGTGCCAGCAATCGACCCCAGACGGGGACAAGCGGGTTAGGGGGCTATGGCTACACCTTC	CASNRPQTGTSGLGGYGYTF
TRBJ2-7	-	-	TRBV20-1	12	TGCAGTGCCGACAGAGGGGCCTACGAGCAGTACTTC	CSADRGAYEQYF
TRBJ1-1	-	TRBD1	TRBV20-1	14	TGCAGTGCCAGAAAACCAGGGGGCAAAGCTGAAGCTTTCTTT	CSARKPGGKAEAFF
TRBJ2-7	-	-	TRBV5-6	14	TGTGCCAGCAGCTTGGCCCGGGAAACCATCGAGCAGTACTTC	CASSLARETIEQYF